One and the same sample provided the 3 T cell receptor beta chains below, sequenced in a study of T-cell memory formation after mild COVID-19. TCRdb recomputed calls from the 5' RACE reads with MiXCR, one row per CDR3 protein. The sample includes around 200,000 distinct CDR3 sequences, around 26% seen only once; the top ten take about an eighth. Sequenced: PBMCs or a T cell subset sorted from them (not recorded which). The receptor set was obtained from an adult woman who had mild COVID-19 (a few samples of this study predate the infection). Cell type and time point are not known.

The chain couples TRBV7-2 to TRBJ2-7; D is possibly TRBD2 (6 bases). The CDR3 is made up of 14 amino acids. The V gene lost 0 bases and the J gene lost 5 bases, with 11 bases spanning the gap. CDR1 is SGHTA, CDR2 FQGNSA, per germline. CDR3 protein: CASSLAPSVDEQYF. The CDR3 DNA follows: TGTGCCAGCAGCTTAGCTCCTAGCGTTGACGAGCAGTACTTC.

V and J are TRBV14 and TRBJ2-1; possibly TRBD1 for D (6 bases). This CDR3 contains 16 residues. V lost 1 base and J lost 4, with 14 bases in between. CDR1 is SGHDN and CDR2 is FVKESK in the germline V gene. CDR3 nucleotide sequence: TGTGCCAGCAGCCAAGGACAGGTCGTAACTTACAATGAGCAGTTCTTC. It yields the protein CASSQGQVVTYNEQFF. Filled out from reference TRBV14 and TRBJ2-1, the complete variable domain reads EAGVTQFPSHSVIEKGQTVTLRCDPISGHDNLYWYRRVMGKEIKFLLHFVKESKQDESGMPNNRFLAERTGGTYSTLKVQPAELEDSGVYFCASSQGQVVTYNEQFFGPGTRLTVL.

V usage is TRBV12-3 or TRBV12-4 and J usage is TRBJ1-1; D is possibly TRBD1 (5 bases). The CDR3 has 13 amino acids. Trimming left V 4 bases short and J 8 bases short, with 14 bases between. The CDR3 protein is CASSSLGAAEAFF. The CDR3 DNA follows: TGTGCCAGCAGTTCCCTCGGGGCAGCAGAAGCTTTCTTT.